This TCR beta chain was captured in a study of T cells in Graves' hyperthyroidism and ophthalmopathy. The investigators amplified TCR beta CDR3 regions from RNA transcripts. The HTBI primer set served for first-round RT-PCR of the TCR CDR3. TCRdb reprocessed the multiplex PCR reads via MiXCR and lists one record per CDR3 protein. The repertoire has some 690,000 distinct CDR3 sequences, 15% to 20% of them found once; the top ten carry 15% to 17%. Germline V CDR1 and CDR2: SGHTA, FQGTGA. The J segment lost 10 bases and the V segment lost 5 bases, leaving 3 bases of the junction unmatched. The CDR3 has 14 residues. Uncontrolled infection, other autoimmune disease, pregnancy or lactation led to exclusion. Orbital computed tomography and thyroid ultrasound, together with serum TRAb and thyroxine and clinical symptoms, were used for diagnoses. The study's findings and limits: Clonotypes that were expanded in thyroid above 0.001 mostly appeared in blood too.

As regards this clonotype: The antigen remains undetermined.

This chain uses TRBV7-3 with TRBJ2-1; 15 nucleotides match TRBD2. Material for sequencing was blood. The source of this sequence is a man aged 45-65 years with Graves' hyperthyroidism. The CDR3 DNA sequence: TGTGCCAGCAGCACTGGACTAGCGGGAGGGGAGCAGTTCTTC. It codes for CASSTGLAGGEQFF.